The 22 T cell receptor beta chains in this list originate from one sample, sequenced in a study of blood T cell repertoires in COVID-19 (dated by TCRdb to the early 2020s). The library was made by the immunoSEQ multiplex PCR assay. Here the immuneACCESS table is served through TCRdb, limited to in-frame sequences with V and J called. Missing clones are a known gap in these copies; in checked studies unresolved V genes cover under half, and the rest lacks a known reason. In this sample the table shows under 200,000 clones, 70% to 85% of which occur a single time. The ten top clones hold 9.8% of the sample. Source material: peripheral blood. All receptors come from a woman older than 75 with acute or convalescent COVID-19.

The rearrangement joins TRBV5-1 to TRBJ2-3; 9 bases are a match to TRBD1. The CDR3 contains 16 residues. The germline gives CDR1 SGHRS, CDR2 YFSETQ. The V and J ends lost 0 bases and 5 bases, in that order; junction bases with no gene match: 7. The CDR3 DNA sequence: TGCGCCAGCAGCTTGGGGGACAGGGCACGGGGAGATACGCAGTATTTT. It yields the protein CASSLGDRARGDTQYF.

V usage is TRBV12-5 and J usage is TRBJ2-3, with TRBD2 matching over 9 bases. The CDR3 contains 15 residues. With V trimmed by 6 bases and J by 2 bases, 6 bases remained unmatched. CDR1 is LGHNT, CDR2 FRNRAP, per germline. The CDR3 sequence: CASGPGTSSTDTQYF. CDR3 DNA: TGTGCTAGTGGGCCCGGGACTAGCTCCACAGATACGCAGTATTTT.

The V and J genes are TRBV7-9 and TRBJ2-2; D unresolved. The V and J ends lost 0 bases and 2 bases respectively, with 13 bases between them. Germline CDR1 SEHNR, CDR2 FQNEAQ (reference sequence). The CDR3 runs to 17 residues. The CDR3 loop is CASSLASPRLNTGELFF. Here the CDR3 DNA reads TGTGCCAGCAGCTTAGCGTCACCCAGGTTAAACACCGGGGAGCTGTTTTTT.

This clone was recorded only once. The chain uses TRBV6-5 and TRBJ1-1; D gene ambiguous. The CDR3 runs to 13 residues. Germline CDR1 reads MNHEY; CDR2 reads SVGAGI. V was trimmed by 4 bases and J by 6 bases, leaving 12 bases between them. The CDR3 reads CASSSIRSAEAFF. CDR3 nucleotide sequence: TGTGCCAGCAGTTCGATAAGGAGTGCTGAAGCTTTCTTT.

This sequence joins TRBV10-2 and TRBJ1-1, with D perhaps TRBD1 (6 bases). Germline V gives CDR1 WSHSY, CDR2 SAAADI. This CDR3 contains 13 residues. V was clipped by 5 bases and J by 4 bases, with 11 bases between them. The CDR3 coding sequence is TGCGCCAGCAGTTTCGACAGGAGCACTGAAGCTTTCTTT. This translates into CASSFDRSTEAFF.

The chain is built from TRBV7-9 and TRBJ2-7, with 9 bases fitting TRBD1. CDR1 and CDR2 (germline): SEHNR, FQNEAQ (reference sequence). Trimming at V came to 3 bases and at J to 0 bases, leaving 3 bases not matched to a gene. CDR3 length: 15 residues. CDR3 amino acids: CASSFPGQGSYEQYF. CDR3 in DNA: TGTGCCAGCAGCTTTCCGGGACAGGGCTCCTACGAGCAGTACTTC.

The chain recombines TRBV5-1 with TRBJ2-6; 8 bases match TRBD2. J gave up 3 bases and V 6 bases, and 11 bases lay outside the gene matches. Per the germline V gene, CDR1 is SGHRS and CDR2 is YFSETQ. The CDR3 consists of 17 residues. The CDR3 DNA reads TGCGCCAGCACCCCGGGAGGGACCATCGGTGGGGCCAACGTCCTGACTTTC. Protein sequence: CASTPGGTIGGANVLTF. The full variable domain, with the rest looked up from reference TRBV5-1 and TRBJ2-6, is KAGVTQTPRYLIKTRGQQVTLSCSPISGHRSVSWYQQTPGQGLQFLFEYFSETQRNKGNFPGRFSGRQFSNSRSEMNVSTLELGDSALYLCASTPGGTIGGANVLTFGAGSRLTVL.

The V gene is TRBV7-2, the J gene TRBJ1-6; no clear D gene. Trimming pared 3 bases from V and 14 bases from J, leaving 8 bases between. This CDR3 contains 11 residues. Germline CDR1 reads SGHTA; CDR2 reads FQGNSA. The CDR3 nucleotides are TGTGCCAGCAGCTTCGGTTTGGCCCTCCACTTT. It is translated as CASSFGLALHF.

V and J are TRBV6-5 and TRBJ1-2, with D hard to call. Germline V lookup: CDR1 MNHEY, CDR2 SVGAGI. This CDR3 comprises 15 residues. Trimming stripped 2 bases from V and 4 bases from J, with 14 bases between. The CDR3 region is CASSYPGRGIYGYTF. CDR3 nucleotides: TGTGCCAGCAGTTACCCGGGTCGGGGTATCTATGGCTACACCTTC.

This clone showed up just a few times. The chain carries TRBV5-4 and TRBJ2-5; D is perhaps TRBD2 (7 bases). Between the trimmed V and J ends, which lost 7 bases and 6 bases, there was a span of 13 bases. There are 12 residues in the CDR3. CDR1 is SGHNT, CDR2 YYREEE, per germline (reference sequence). Here the CDR3 DNA reads TGTGCCAGCGGGGGGGGCGGAAAGACCCAGTACTTC. It codes for CASGGGGKTQYF.

This clone was recorded once. The junction differs from germline at one of its ends, possibly a read error. V usage is TRBV12-3 or TRBV12-4 and J usage is TRBJ1-2; 8 bases are a match to TRBD1. This CDR3 has 11 amino acids. The CDR3 DNA is TGTGCCAGCAGTTTAGGCGGGACAGGAGAGTTC. Amino acids: CASSLGGTGEF.

V and J are TRBV6-6 and TRBJ1-5; D may be TRBD1 (5 bases). Germline V gene lookup returns CDR1 MNHNY and CDR2 SVGAGI (reference sequence). Between the trimmed V and J ends, which lost 5 bases and 4 bases, there was a span of 21 bases. The CDR3 sequence is 17 residues long. CDR3: CASSPAAGGGNNQPQHF. CDR3 nucleotides: TGTGCCAGCAGTCCGGCGGCTGGGGGGGGAAATAATCAGCCCCAGCATTTT.

The V gene is TRBV3-1 (or the pseudogene TRBV3-2), the J gene TRBJ1-2; D not certain. Germline CDR1 is LGHDT and CDR2 is YNNKEL (reference sequence). CDR3 length: 12 amino acids. The V end was cut by 4 bases, the J end by 3 bases, with 6 bases between. Here the CDR3 DNA reads TGTGCCAGCAGCCCTAGCTACTATGGCTACACCTTC. Encoded protein: CASSPSYYGYTF.

The CDR3 spells CASSIVWTGDYSNQPQHF. CDR3 DNA: TGTGCCAGTAGTATAGTTTGGACAGGCGATTATAGCAATCAGCCCCAGCATTTT. This chain links TRBV19 with TRBJ1-5; 7 bases map to TRBD1. The CDR3 has 18 amino acids. J lost 0 bases, V lost 1 base, and 9 bases had no gene match. CDR1 is LNHDA, CDR2 SQIVND, per germline (reference sequence).

The chain joins TRBV7-8 to TRBJ1-1; D gene unclear. The CDR3 spans 13 residues. Trimming stripped 3 bases from V and 1 base from J, with 6 bases between. Germline values: CDR1 SGHVS, CDR2 FQNEAQ. DNA of the CDR3: TGTGCCAGCAGCTTGCTAAGGAACACTGAAGCTTTCTTT. Translated: CASSLLRNTEAFF.

This clone was seen a single time. The CDR3 bases are TGTGCCAGTATCACAGGGTACGGCGGGGAGCTGTTTTTT. Translated: CASITGYGGELFF. This chain connects TRBV19 to TRBJ2-2, with a tentative D call TRBD1 (6 bases). The CDR3 is made up of 13 amino acids. The V gene lost 7 bases and the J gene lost 7 bases, with 13 bases spanning the gap. Germline V CDR1 and CDR2: LNHDA, SQIVND (reference sequence).

The genes are TRBV4-1 and TRBJ1-1; D not certain. Looked up from germline, CDR1 is MGHRA and CDR2 is YSYEKL. V dropped 3 bases and J dropped 0 bases, with 8 bases sitting between them. The CDR3 consists of 14 residues. CDR3 bases: TGCGCCAGCAGCCAGGAACAGATGAACACTGAAGCTTTCTTT. It yields the protein CASSQEQMNTEAFF.

The chain has TRBV7-2 and TRBJ2-3, with 9 bases that match TRBD2. CDR3 length: 16 amino acids. CDR1 and CDR2 (germline): SGHTA, FQGNSA. The ends lost 5 bases at V and 1 base at J; junction bases unmatched: 7. The CDR3 DNA is TGTGCCAGCAGCCCAAGAGCGGGGGGACGCACAGATACGCAGTATTTT. This codes for CASSPRAGGRTDTQYF.

This chain joins TRBV11-2 and TRBJ2-3, with 8 bases matching TRBD2. Germline trimming cut 5 bases from V and 6 bases from J; bases unmatched to any gene: 10. The CDR3 sequence is 15 residues long. Germline values: CDR1 SGHAT, CDR2 FQNNGV. The CDR3 bases are TGTGCCAGCAGCCGGGCGGGGGGCAGGGGCGATACGCAGTATTTT. Protein: CASSRAGGRGDTQYF.

V and J are TRBV7-3 and TRBJ2-3, with TRBD2 matching 7 bases. CDR1 SGHTA and CDR2 FQGTGA come from the germline V gene. The CDR3 length is 13 residues. After removal of 4 bases from V and 6 bases from J, the junction contained 4 bases not matched to a gene. CDR3 amino acids: CASSSGLFDTQYF. CDR3 in DNA: TGTGCCAGCAGCTCGGGACTATTCGATACGCAGTATTTT.

The V call is TRBV11-2, the J call TRBJ2-7, with TRBD2 matching 8 bases. Germline-derived CDR1 and CDR2 are SGHAT and FQNNGV. The CDR3 runs 15 residues. The ends lost 5 bases at V and 0 bases at J; junction bases unmatched: 6. The CDR3 protein is CASSVTGGSSYEQYF. The CDR3 DNA sequence: TGTGCCAGCAGCGTAACGGGGGGGAGCTCCTACGAGCAGTACTTC.

This chain links TRBV3-1 (or the pseudogene TRBV3-2) with TRBJ1-6, with a weak D call TRBD1 (6 bases). Trimming pared 5 bases from V and 6 bases from J, leaving 17 bases between. CDR3 length: 16 amino acids. The germline V gene has CDR1 LGHDT and CDR2 YNNKEL (reference sequence). The CDR3 protein is CASSSDRNRPNSPLHF. The CDR3 region has the DNA TGTGCCAGCAGCTCTGACAGGAACAGGCCTAATTCACCCCTCCACTTT.